Following are 18 T cell receptor beta chains from one sample sequenced in a study of immune heterogeneity within non-small cell lung tumors. Samples each supplied 450 to 700 ng of bulk tumor genomic DNA as template. Biopsies that were spaced far apart were taken, several per primary tumor, during surgery. The study cohort was described as untreated, and its members had newly diagnosed non-small cell lung cancer. They went on to have curative surgery. It was with 32 V and 13 J primers that multiplex PCR amplified TCR beta CDR3. TCRdb redid the calling of the multiplex PCR reads with MiXCR, one entry per CDR3 protein. This sample has 2,000 to 3,000 distinct CDR3 sequences, with 25% to 30% found just once. What was sequenced was lung tumor tissue. These receptors were collected from a man aged 60 to 69 with non-small cell lung cancer.

A few counts support this clonotype. The chain joins TRBV5-8 to TRBJ1-5; no clear D. The germline CDR1 and CDR2 sequences are SGHTS and YDEGEE. The CDR3 has 12 amino acids. Trimming pared 2 bases from V and 4 bases from J, leaving 4 bases between. The CDR3 coding sequence is TGTGCCAGCAGCTTTTTTAATCAGCCCCAGCATTTT. Its translation is CASSFFNQPQHF.

In this sample, this clonotype turned up a few times. The chain has TRBV28 and TRBJ2-5, with TRBD2 matching over 8 bases. Germline assignment: CDR1 MDHEN and CDR2 SYDVKM. V dropped 3 bases and J dropped 5; count of bases not matched to a gene: 8. This CDR3 has 15 amino acids. The CDR3 loop reads CASSLQREYRETQYF. The DNA for the CDR3 is TGTGCCAGCAGTTTGCAGCGGGAGTACCGGGAGACCCAGTACTTC.

This clonotype has just a few counts. V and J are TRBV9 and TRBJ2-3; D may be TRBD2 (5 bases). In germline, CDR1 is SGDLS, CDR2 YYNGEE. This CDR3 region has 15 residues. V lost 4 bases and J 7 bases, leaving 19 bases between the germline ends. The CDR3 nucleotides read TGTGCCAGCAGCTCGAGCGGATCCCAGTATAATACGCAGTATTTT. It encodes CASSSSGSQYNTQYF.

This clonotype rates as medium-sized (0.01 to 0.1%). This chain joins TRBV28 and TRBJ2-6; a possible D gene is TRBD2 (7 bases). Trimming stripped 3 bases from V and 1 base from J, with 16 bases between. The CDR3 has 18 residues. In germline, CDR1 is MDHEN, CDR2 SYDVKM. The CDR3 DNA follows: TGTGCCAGCAGTTTGAGGAAAGGGGGGGGTTCTGGGGCCAACGTCCTGACTTTC. Its protein product is CASSLRKGGGSGANVLTF.

In the case of this clonotype: Since a much larger clone is just one base distant, this may be a read error. The V call is TRBV11-2, the J call TRBJ2-2, with 7 nucleotides matching TRBD2. The CDR3 is 15 amino acids. CDR1 is SGHAT and CDR2 is FQNNGV in the germline V gene. In nucleotides, the CDR3 is TGTGCCAGCAGCTTAGGCGGGAGTGACACCGGGGAGATGTTTTTT. Translating gives CASSLGGSDTGEMFF.

This clonotype has a handful of counts. Being one base from a much bigger clone, this may be a read error. This chain links TRBV28 with TRBJ2-3; 7 positions match TRBD2. This CDR3 is built from 16 residues. The germline gives CDR1 MDHEN, CDR2 SYDVKM. DNA for the CDR3: TGTGCCACCAGTTTTTGGGTAACTAGCGCAACAGATACGCAGTATTTT. Its protein product is CATSFWVTSATDTQYF.

Relative to its sample, this clonotype is large (0.1 to 1%). The chain carries TRBV20-1 and TRBJ2-7; TRBD2 agrees at 13 bases. V trimming: 2 bases; J trimming: 3 bases; junction bases outside the gene matches: 16. CDR3 size: 19 residues. Germline V gene data show CDR1 as DFQATT and CDR2 as SNEGSKA (reference sequence). This chain's CDR3 is CSARPEPGQGTSGIYEQYF. Here the CDR3 DNA reads TGCAGTGCTAGACCTGAACCGGGACAGGGGACTAGCGGGATCTACGAGCAGTACTTC.

The CDR3 loop is CAWSARRRQAFF. The CDR3 DNA reads TGTGCCTGGAGTGCTAGGAGGAGACAAGCTTTCTTT. This chain joins TRBV30 and TRBJ1-1, with D hard to call. The V gene's germline CDR1 is GTSNPN and CDR2 SVGIG (reference sequence). The V end was cut by 1 base, the J end by 9 bases, with 12 bases between. The CDR3 extends over 12 amino acids.

Details on this clonotype: This may come from a read error, since a much larger clone is one base off. The rearrangement joins TRBV6-2 or TRBV6-3 to TRBJ2-7, with D perhaps matching TRBD1 or TRBD2 (5 bases each). The CDR3 sequence is 14 residues long. CDR1 is MNHEY and CDR2 is SVGEGT in the germline V gene. This CDR3 is CTSSGTGTVYEQYF. The CDR3 nucleotides read TGTACCAGCAGTGGAACCGGGACGGTCTACGAGCAGTACTTC.

In its sample, this clonotype is medium-sized. The chain couples TRBV6-1 to TRBJ1-6; TRBD1 matches at 9 bases. CDR1 and CDR2 (germline): MNHNS, SASEGT. This CDR3 contains 16 residues. The junction had 5 bases not matched to a gene; V was cut back by 0 bases and J by 8 bases. CDR3 residues: CASSEAKGQGYSPLHF. CDR3 nucleotides: TGTGCCAGCAGTGAAGCCAAAGGACAGGGGTATTCACCCCTCCACTTT.

In regard to this clonotype: Possible read error: a much larger clone is one base away. The gene calls are TRBV6-2 or TRBV6-3 and TRBJ2-2, with 7 positions matching TRBD2. V was clipped by 7 bases and J by 4 bases; unmatched bases: 9. There are 15 residues in the CDR3. Germline V gene lookup returns CDR1 MNHEY and CDR2 SVGEGT. DNA of the CDR3: TGTGCCAGCACACGACTAGCAAGCGGCACCGGGGAGCTGTTTTTT. This encodes CASTRLASGTGELFF.

This clonotype was observed a handful of times. A much larger clonotype is one base distant, so this may be a read error. The chain recombines TRBV20-1 with TRBJ2-7; possibly TRBD1 for D (5 bases). V dropped 6 bases and J dropped 2 bases, with 8 bases sitting between them. This CDR3 has 11 amino acids. Looked up from germline, CDR1 is DFQATT and CDR2 is SNEGSKA (reference sequence). The CDR3 region is CSADSAYEQYF. DNA for the CDR3: TGCAGTGCAGACAGTGCCTACGAGCAGTACTTC.

Sample share makes this clonotype medium-sized. The chain joins TRBV5-1 to TRBJ1-5; D ambiguous. The CDR3 has 13 amino acids. The germline CDR1 and CDR2 sequences are SGHRS and YFSETQ. V lost 1 base and J lost 7, with 9 bases in between. The CDR3 nucleotides read TGCGCCAGCAGCTTGACCCCCGGCCAGCCCCAGCATTTT. Residues: CASSLTPGQPQHF.

V gene TRBV3-1 combines with J gene TRBJ2-7, with TRBD2 identical over 7 bases. This CDR3 is 17 amino acids long. J gave up 2 bases and V 1 base, and 11 bases lay outside the gene matches. CDR1 LGHDT and CDR2 YNNKEL come from the germline V gene (reference sequence). The CDR3 DNA reads as TGTGCCAGCAGCCAAGGCTCTTTACGGGACTACACCTACGAGCAGTACTTC. The encoded protein is CASSQGSLRDYTYEQYF.

About this clonotype itself: This clone may be a read error of a much larger clone one base away. This sequence joins TRBV7-9 and TRBJ2-1; 10 bases align to TRBD2. CDR3 length: 17 amino acids. Germline V lookup: CDR1 SEHNR, CDR2 FQNEAQ (reference sequence). The CDR3 sequence: CANSRGLAGVNLNEQFF. The CDR3, as DNA: TGTGCCAACAGCCGGGGGCTAGCGGGAGTCAACCTCAATGAGCAGTTCTTC.

The CDR3 loop is CASSILLAGVYNEQFF. CDR3 nucleotides: TGTGCCAGTAGTATCCTCCTAGCGGGAGTTTACAATGAGCAGTTCTTC. V usage is TRBV19 and J usage is TRBJ2-1; 10 bases match TRBD2. The CDR3 loop spans 16 amino acids. The V segment lost 3 bases and the J segment 4 bases; nucleotides outside the gene matches: 6. Germline CDR1 reads LNHDA; CDR2 reads SQIVND (reference sequence).

Judged by abundance, this clonotype is medium-sized. The rearrangement links TRBV6-1 to TRBJ2-7; TRBD2 matches 8 bases. The CDR3 runs to 14 residues. The germline V gene encodes CDR1 MNHNS and CDR2 SASEGT. The J segment lost 0 bases and the V segment lost 8 bases, leaving 6 bases of the junction unmatched. Written as DNA, the CDR3 is TGTGCCAGCGGCGGCGGGAGGAGCTCCTACGAGCAGTACTTC. This encodes CASGGGRSSYEQYF.

This chain joins TRBV5-5 and TRBJ2-5; TRBD2 agrees at 7 bases. Germline V gene data show CDR1 as SGHKS and CDR2 as YYEKEE (reference sequence). Trimming took 10 bases from V and 2 from J; bases not matched to a gene: 20. This CDR3 comprises 17 residues. CDR3 amino acids: CAPSPTPGLTNQETQYF. The CDR3 DNA follows: TGTGCCCCCAGCCCAACCCCGGGACTAACGAATCAAGAGACCCAGTACTTC.